The present T cell receptor beta chain was sequenced within a study of PD-1 blockade in classical Hodgkin lymphoma. Study in general: The nivolumab dose that patients received was 3 mg/kg, given intravenously every 2 weeks.

Clones were read by immunoSEQ multiplex PCR, and TCRdb kept only the in-frame ones, dropping some. The sample shows some 23,000 clones, roughly 75% of them seen only once. All trial patients relapsed after autologous stem cell transplantation. V gave up 0 bases and J gave up 10 bases, with 10 bases separating them. Germline CDR1 and CDR2: SGHVS and FQNEAQ. The CDR3 has 13 amino acids. V usage is TRBV7-8 and J usage is TRBJ2-1; D ambiguous. This specimen consisted of peripheral blood mononuclear cells (PBMCs), obtained before the second cycle of nivolumab. The clonotype comes from a human donor with classical Hodgkin lymphoma. The CDR3 DNA sequence: TGTGCCAGCAGCTTAGCTAGCAGCCGGGAGCAGTTCTTC. It yields the protein CASSLASSREQFF.